The 5 T cell receptor beta chains given below trace back to one sample, sequenced in a study of beta chain features in type 1 diabetes. These receptors' targets are unknown. The investigators reverse transcribed all of the isolated RNA, so they sequenced expressed TCRB transcripts. Clones were read by immunoSEQ multiplex PCR, and TCRdb kept only the in-frame ones, dropping some. This table holds about 190,000 clones, around 7.9% found once. General study points: Shortening of TCRB CDR3s, moderate but significant, appeared in all four CD4+ subsets of Type 1 diabetes patients.

Material for sequencing was central memory CD4+ T cells from blood. The receptor source for this set is a man aged 18 to 30 with type 1 diabetes.

Comments on this clone: The same CDR3 can be traced to other DNA sequences in this sample. The chain joins TRBV2 to TRBJ2-1; a possible D gene is TRBD2 (6 bases). This CDR3 comprises 15 residues. The germline V gene has CDR1 SNHLY and CDR2 FYNNEI. V lost 6 bases, J lost 0 bases, and 12 bases lay in between. CDR3 amino acids: CASRLTSGSYNEQFF. CDR3 in DNA: TGTGCCAGCAGGCTGACTAGTGGCTCCTACAATGAGCAGTTCTTC.

This clone was counted a few times. The rearrangement joins TRBV6-5 to TRBJ2-7; TRBD1 matches 7 bases. The CDR3 spans 16 residues. Germline V gene lookup returns CDR1 MNHEY and CDR2 SVGAGI. After removal of 4 bases from V and 2 bases from J, the junction contained 11 bases not matched to a gene. In DNA form, the CDR3 reads TGTGCCAGCAGTTTTTACAGGGGCCAATACACCTACGAGCAGTACTTC. Its translation: CASSFYRGQYTYEQYF.

The chain joins TRBV28 to TRBJ1-1; tentative D call: TRBD1 (5 bases). CDR1 is MDHEN, CDR2 SYDVKM, per germline. CDR3 length: 11 residues. V shed 6 bases and J shed 11 bases, with 13 bases lying between them. The CDR3 nucleotides read TGTGCCAGCAGCACCAGACGGGGGGCTTTCTTT. This gives the protein CASSTRRGAFF.

V is TRBV5-1 and J is TRBJ2-5, with D perhaps matching TRBD2 (5 bases). The CDR3 is 14 amino acids. Germline V gene data show CDR1 as SGHRS and CDR2 as YFSETQ. V lost 5 bases and J lost 1, with 12 bases in between. The CDR3: CASRGLLGQETQYF. CDR3 DNA sequence: TGCGCCAGCAGAGGACTCCTTGGCCAAGAGACCCAGTACTTC.

This clone was seen a handful of times. CDR3 sequence (DNA): TGTGCCAGCAGCCAAAACAGGGGCTTAAGGGACAATGAGCAGTTCTTC. This codes for CASSQNRGLRDNEQFF. The chain employs TRBV14 and TRBJ2-1; 7 bases line up with TRBD1. V lost 2 bases to trimming and J lost 5 bases; unmatched junction nucleotides: 9. CDR1 is SGHDN, CDR2 FVKESK, per germline. The CDR3 totals 16 residues.